Detailed here is one T cell receptor (beta chain). A multiplex PCR was run with 60 Vbeta primers and 13 Jbeta primers. Only in-frame clones appear in the TCRdb table, and some are missing; sequencing was by immunoSEQ multiplex PCR. The sample carries 75,000 to 90,000 clones, around three fifths recorded once. This sample is drawn from a study of cytomegalovirus exposure and HLA in healthy donors. The sample was PBMCs. The receptor was derived from a woman between 35 and 50 years old in good health and CMV-seropositive.

CDR3 residues: CASSRQASFSTDTQYF. CDR3 bases: TGTGCCAGTAGCCGACAGGCCTCCTTTAGCACAGATACGCAGTATTTT. The J gene is TRBJ2-3, the V gene TRBV19, with TRBD1 as a possible D gene (6 bases). The germline V and J ends were trimmed by 6 bases and 0 bases, with 16 bases remaining between them. Germline loops: CDR1 LNHDA, CDR2 SQIVND (reference sequence). The CDR3 loop spans 16 amino acids.